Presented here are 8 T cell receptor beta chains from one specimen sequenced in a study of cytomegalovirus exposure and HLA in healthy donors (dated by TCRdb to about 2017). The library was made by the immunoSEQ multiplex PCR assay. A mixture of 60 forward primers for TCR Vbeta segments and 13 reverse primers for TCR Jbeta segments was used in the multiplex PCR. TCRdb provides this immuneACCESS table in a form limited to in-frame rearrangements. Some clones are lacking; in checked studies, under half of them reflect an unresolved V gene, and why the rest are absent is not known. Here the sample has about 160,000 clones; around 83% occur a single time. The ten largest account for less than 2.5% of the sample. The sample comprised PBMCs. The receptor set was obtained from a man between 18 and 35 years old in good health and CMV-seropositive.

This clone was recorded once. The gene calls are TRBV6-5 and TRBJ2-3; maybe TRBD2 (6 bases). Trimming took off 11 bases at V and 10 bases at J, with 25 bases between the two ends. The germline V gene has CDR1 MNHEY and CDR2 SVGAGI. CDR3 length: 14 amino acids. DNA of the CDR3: TGTGCCGCACGACGGGGAGGCTCCGTGGTGGCGCAGTATTTT. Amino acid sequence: CAARRGGSVVAQYF.

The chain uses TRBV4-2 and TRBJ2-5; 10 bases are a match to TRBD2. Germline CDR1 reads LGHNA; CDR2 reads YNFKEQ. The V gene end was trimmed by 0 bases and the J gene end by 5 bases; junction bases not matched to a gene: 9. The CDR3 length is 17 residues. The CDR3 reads CASSQDGSGGARETQYF. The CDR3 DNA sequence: TGTGCCAGCAGCCAAGATGGGAGCGGGGGGGCCCGGGAGACCCAGTACTTC.

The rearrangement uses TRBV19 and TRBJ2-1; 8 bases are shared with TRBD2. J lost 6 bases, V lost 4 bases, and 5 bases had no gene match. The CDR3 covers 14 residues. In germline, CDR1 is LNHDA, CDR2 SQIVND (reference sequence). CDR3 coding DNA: TGTGCCAGTAGTACCCGAGCGGGGGCCAATGAGCAGTTCTTC. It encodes CASSTRAGANEQFF. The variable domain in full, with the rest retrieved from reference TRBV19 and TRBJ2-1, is DGGITQSPKYLFRKEGQNVTLSCEQNLNHDAMYWYRQDPGQGLRLIYYSQIVNDFQKGDIAEGYSVSREKKESFPLTVTSAQKNPTAFYLCASSTRAGANEQFFGPGTRLTVL.

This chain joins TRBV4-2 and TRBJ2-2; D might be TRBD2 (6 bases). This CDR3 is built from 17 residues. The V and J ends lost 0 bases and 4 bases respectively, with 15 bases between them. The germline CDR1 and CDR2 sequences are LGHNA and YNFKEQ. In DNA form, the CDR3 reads TGTGCCAGCAGCCAAGATAGGAGCGGGCTCGGCACCGGGGAGCTGTTTTTT. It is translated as CASSQDRSGLGTGELFF.

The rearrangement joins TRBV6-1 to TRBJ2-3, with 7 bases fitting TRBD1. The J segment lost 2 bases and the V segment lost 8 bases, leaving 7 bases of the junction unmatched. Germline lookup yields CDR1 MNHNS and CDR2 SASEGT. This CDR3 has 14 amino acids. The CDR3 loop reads CASFARGITDTQYF. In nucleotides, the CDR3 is TGTGCCAGCTTCGCCAGGGGGATCACAGATACGCAGTATTTT.

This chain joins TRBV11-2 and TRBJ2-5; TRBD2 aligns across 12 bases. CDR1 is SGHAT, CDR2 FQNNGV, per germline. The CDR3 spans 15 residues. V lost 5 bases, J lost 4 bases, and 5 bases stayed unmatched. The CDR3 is CASSVLAGGRETQYF. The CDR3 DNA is TGTGCCAGCAGCGTCCTAGCGGGGGGGCGAGAGACCCAGTACTTC.

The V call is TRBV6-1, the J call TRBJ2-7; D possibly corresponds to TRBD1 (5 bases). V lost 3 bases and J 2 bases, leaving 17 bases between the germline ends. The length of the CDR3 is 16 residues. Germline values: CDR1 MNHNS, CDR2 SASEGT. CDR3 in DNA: TGTGCCAGCAGTGAGTCGACAGAAACCCCGACCTACGAGCAGTACTTC. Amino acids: CASSESTETPTYEQYF.

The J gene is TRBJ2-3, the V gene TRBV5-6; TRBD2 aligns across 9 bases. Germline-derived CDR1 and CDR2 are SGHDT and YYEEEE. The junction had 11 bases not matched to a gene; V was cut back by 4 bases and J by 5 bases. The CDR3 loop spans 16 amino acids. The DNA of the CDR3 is TGTGCCAGCAGCATCCCGGGGACTAGCACAAGAGATACGCAGTATTTT. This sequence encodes CASSIPGTSTRDTQYF.